One and the same sample provided the 32 T cell receptor beta chains below, sequenced in a study of beta chain features in type 1 diabetes. General study findings and limits: Significant though moderate, a shortening of TCRB CDR3s appeared in all four CD4+ subsets of Type 1 diabetes patients.

Their specific antigens are unknown. As every portion of the isolated RNA was reverse transcribed, the sequencing read expressed TCRB transcripts. Assay used: immunoSEQ multiplex PCR; TCRdb lists only in-frame clones, some missing. This table has a few hundred thousand clones, approximately 12% appearing once. Sequencing input: naive CD4+ T cells from blood. These receptor sequences come from a woman under 30 with type 1 diabetes.

This clone was seen only a few times. V usage is TRBV4-1 and J usage is TRBJ2-5; no clear D. The CDR3 consists of 14 residues. Germline CDR1 MGHRA, CDR2 YSYEKL. Deletions cut 1 base from V and 5 bases from J, with 11 bases between. The CDR3: CASSQVARIETQYF. The CDR3 DNA follows: TGCGCCAGCAGCCAAGTGGCCCGCATTGAGACCCAGTACTTC.

This CDR3 reads CAWSQAGTGKYGYTF. The CDR3 region has the DNA TGTGCCTGGAGTCAAGCCGGGACAGGGAAATATGGCTACACCTTC. The chain recombines TRBV30 with TRBJ1-2; TRBD1 agrees at 9 bases. Germline loops: CDR1 GTSNPN, CDR2 SVGIG (reference sequence). V lost 2 bases, J lost 5 bases, and 9 bases stayed unmatched. The CDR3 loop spans 15 amino acids.

This clone was detected only a few times. V usage is TRBV7-9 and J usage is TRBJ2-1, with a possible D match to TRBD2 (6 bases). This CDR3 region has 15 residues. The germline V and J ends were trimmed by 2 bases and 5 bases, with 13 bases remaining between them. Germline lookup yields CDR1 SEHNR and CDR2 FQNEAQ (reference sequence). This CDR3 reads CASSLLGSGDNEQFF. CDR3 sequence (DNA): TGTGCCAGCAGCTTACTCGGGAGCGGAGACAATGAGCAGTTCTTC. Full variable domain (remainder filled in from reference TRBV7-9 and TRBJ2-1): DTGVSQNPRHKITKRGQNVTFRCDPISEHNRLYWYRQTLGQGPEFLTYFQNEAQLEKSRLLSDRFSAERPKGSFSTLEIQRTEQGDSAMYLCASSLLGSGDNEQFFGPGTRLTVL.

This clone occurred a few times. The V gene is TRBV10-3, the J gene TRBJ2-1; D is possibly TRBD2 (6 bases). V shed 8 bases and J shed 5 bases, with 22 bases lying between them. The CDR3 consists of 16 residues. Germline V gene lookup returns CDR1 ENHRY and CDR2 SYGVKD. CDR3 coding DNA: TGTGCCATCTGGGGCCCGTCGAGCGGGCAGAACAATGAGCAGTTCTTC. Amino acids: CAIWGPSSGQNNEQFF.

This clone was seen only a few times. The chain is built from TRBV5-1 and TRBJ2-2; D not resolved. Germline V gene lookup returns CDR1 SGHRS and CDR2 YFSETQ. V lost 1 base to trimming and J lost 4 bases, with 8 bases between them. CDR3 length: 14 amino acids. CDR3 protein: CASSLPHGTGELFF. The CDR3 coding sequence is TGCGCCAGCAGCTTGCCCCACGGCACCGGGGAGCTGTTTTTT.

The gene calls are TRBV4-3 and TRBJ2-3, with 14 bases aligning to TRBD2. This CDR3 contains 17 residues. The germline CDR1 and CDR2 sequences are LGHNA and YSLEER. V was pared by 0 bases and J by 7 bases, with 6 bases of the junction left unmatched. The CDR3 loop reads CASSQDSGTSGSHTQYF. The CDR3 DNA is TGCGCCAGCAGCCAAGACTCCGGGACTAGCGGGAGTCATACGCAGTATTTT.

The genes are TRBV11-3 and TRBJ2-7; D is perhaps TRBD1 (6 bases). There are 14 residues in the CDR3. Trimming removed 1 base at V and 6 bases at J, with 13 bases between. Looked up from germline, CDR1 is SGHNT and CDR2 is YENEEA. CDR3 coding DNA: TGTGCCAGCAGCTTAGTTGGGCAGGGGACCGAGCAGTACGTC. The encoded protein is CASSLVGQGTEQYV.

Notes on this clone: Within the sample, other DNA sequences also encode this same CDR3. V and J are TRBV30 and TRBJ2-2; the D gene is possibly TRBD1 (5 bases). Germline values: CDR1 GTSNPN, CDR2 SVGIG (reference sequence). The V end lost 2 bases, the J end lost 4 bases, and 5 bases lay between the germline ends. CDR3 length equals 12 residues. The CDR3: CAWSRGTGELFF. DNA for the CDR3: TGTGCCTGGAGTAGGGGCACCGGGGAGCTGTTTTTT.

This clone was seen only a few times. The chain employs TRBV29-1 and TRBJ2-3; possibly TRBD2 for D (6 bases). Germline values: CDR1 SQVTM, CDR2 ANQGSEA. The CDR3 totals 13 residues. Trimming took off 7 bases at V and 8 bases at J, with 19 bases between the two ends. The CDR3 coding sequence is TGCAGCGCCCCCCGGTCGGCGGGATTTACGCAGTATTTT. Translated, it gives CSAPRSAGFTQYF.

This clone was detected only a few times. This chain connects TRBV25-1 to TRBJ1-1; D remains ambiguous. From germline, CDR1 is MGHDK and CDR2 SYGVNS. The V end lost 4 bases, the J end lost 1 base, and 13 bases lay between the germline ends. The length of the CDR3 is 15 residues. The CDR3 DNA sequence: TGTGCCAGCAGTGGTGGTGCGGCTAGGAACACTGAAGCTTTCTTT. This gives the protein CASSGGAARNTEAFF.

V and J are TRBV9 and TRBJ2-2, with D tentatively TRBD1 (5 bases). The V end lost 0 bases, the J end lost 3 bases, and 9 bases lay between the germline ends. The CDR3 totals 15 residues. Germline loops: CDR1 SGDLS, CDR2 YYNGEE. This CDR3 is CASSVGRGYTGELFF. The CDR3 nucleotides read TGTGCCAGCAGCGTAGGTAGGGGTTACACCGGGGAGCTGTTTTTT.

The J gene is TRBJ1-5, the V gene TRBV19; D remains unclear. The ends were cut back, 5 bases at V and 5 bases at J, with 10 bases in the middle. Germline values: CDR1 LNHDA, CDR2 SQIVND (reference sequence). CDR3 length: 13 residues. CDR3 amino acids: CASSVRAYQPQHF. In DNA form, the CDR3 reads TGTGCCAGTAGTGTTAGAGCCTATCAGCCCCAGCATTTT. The whole variable domain, remainder taken from reference TRBV19 and TRBJ1-5, is DGGITQSPKYLFRKEGQNVTLSCEQNLNHDAMYWYRQDPGQGLRLIYYSQIVNDFQKGDIAEGYSVSREKKESFPLTVTSAQKNPTAFYLCASSVRAYQPQHFGDGTRLSIL.

V usage is TRBV5-1 and J usage is TRBJ1-2, with a possible D match to TRBD1 (5 bases). Trimming pared 1 base from V and 8 bases from J, leaving 12 bases between. The germline gives CDR1 SGHRS, CDR2 YFSETQ. The CDR3 has 13 amino acids. This CDR3 is CASSLSGEGGYTF. CDR3 bases: TGCGCCAGCAGCTTGTCGGGGGAAGGCGGCTACACCTTC. Full variable domain (rest looked up from reference TRBV5-1 and TRBJ1-2): KAGVTQTPRYLIKTRGQQVTLSCSPISGHRSVSWYQQTPGQGLQFLFEYFSETQRNKGNFPGRFSGRQFSNSRSEMNVSTLELGDSALYLCASSLSGEGGYTFGSGTRLTVV.

In its sample, this clone was seen a few times. The DNA for the CDR3 is TGTGCCAGCACTCAAGGGGATTCTGGAAACACCATATATTTT. Encoded protein: CASTQGDSGNTIYF. V gene TRBV9 combines with J gene TRBJ1-3, with D maybe TRBD1 (5 bases). Germline V lookup: CDR1 SGDLS, CDR2 YYNGEE. There are 14 residues in the CDR3. V was cut by 6 bases and J by 1 base, with 11 bases left in between.

The J gene is TRBJ2-1, the V gene TRBV6-5; D gene unclear. CDR3 length equals 15 residues. CDR1 MNHEY and CDR2 SVGAGI come from the germline V gene. Trimming stripped 0 bases from V and 15 bases from J, with 21 bases between. CDR3 loop: CASSYSSAATPRWFF. The CDR3 nucleotides read TGTGCCAGCAGTTACTCTTCTGCAGCGACTCCCCGATGGTTCTTC.

V is TRBV19 and J is TRBJ2-3, with 7 bases lining up with TRBD1. The germline V gene has CDR1 LNHDA and CDR2 SQIVND (reference sequence). The CDR3 has 14 amino acids. Losses at the gene ends were 7 bases for V and 5 bases for J; bases not matched to a gene: 9. CDR3: CASTEGTGEDTQYF. The CDR3 DNA reads TGTGCCAGTACCGAGGGCACAGGGGAAGATACGCAGTATTTT.

The chain carries TRBV7-9 and TRBJ2-1, with a possible D match to TRBD2 (6 bases). This CDR3 spans 16 amino acids. CDR1 and CDR2 (germline): SEHNR, FQNEAQ (reference sequence). Trimming took off 5 bases at V and 8 bases at J, with 22 bases between the two ends. Written as DNA, the CDR3 is TGTGCCAGCAGCCCCATGTCCGGGAGAAGGTCAGATGAGCAGTTCTTC. Amino acids: CASSPMSGRRSDEQFF.

This clone was seen a few times. This chain links TRBV4-3 with TRBJ1-2, with 7 bases that match TRBD1. Trimming removed 5 bases from V and 2 bases from J; junction bases left unmatched: 8. The CDR3 totals 15 residues. The germline V gene has CDR1 LGHNA and CDR2 YSLEER. CDR3 in amino acids: CASSRHPGQNYGYTF. The CDR3 nucleotides read TGCGCCAGCAGCAGACACCCGGGACAGAACTATGGCTACACCTTC.

V is TRBV6-6 and J is TRBJ1-1, with D possibly matching TRBD1 (5 bases). The V and J ends lost 2 bases and 4 bases respectively, with 11 bases between them. This CDR3 is 14 amino acids long. CDR1 is MNHNY, CDR2 SVGAGI, per germline (reference sequence). CDR3 nucleotide sequence: TGTGCCAGCAGTTACGGGGCGGCCAGCACTGAAGCTTTCTTT. This encodes CASSYGAASTEAFF.

This clone was seen a few times. The rearrangement links TRBV10-3 to TRBJ2-5; 11 bases agree with TRBD2. Trimming cost V 4 bases and J 3 bases; bases outside gene matches: 4. The CDR3 runs to 15 residues. CDR1 is ENHRY and CDR2 is SYGVKD in the germline V gene. CDR3 in amino acids: CAISGLAGLEETQYF. CDR3 sequence (DNA): TGTGCCATCAGTGGACTAGCGGGATTGGAAGAGACCCAGTACTTC.

In its sample, this clone was seen a few times. The gene calls are TRBV30 and TRBJ1-1; D gene unclear. The ends were cut back, 4 bases at V and 7 bases at J, with 10 bases in the middle. Germline lookup yields CDR1 GTSNPN and CDR2 SVGIG (reference sequence). The CDR3 has 11 amino acids. CDR3 amino acids: CAWNGFSEAFF. CDR3 coding DNA: TGTGCCTGGAATGGTTTCAGTGAAGCTTTCTTT.

The genes are TRBV7-3 and TRBJ2-5; TRBD2 agrees at 7 bases. CDR3 size: 15 residues. The trim removed 1 base at V and 3 bases at J, leaving 5 bases unmatched. Germline V gives CDR1 SGHTA, CDR2 FQGTGA. This CDR3 is CASSLRGTTEETQYF. CDR3 sequence (DNA): TGTGCCAGCAGCTTAAGAGGGACTACCGAAGAGACCCAGTACTTC. Complete variable domain (other parts from reference TRBV7-3 and TRBJ2-5): GAGVSQTPSNKVTEKGKYVELRCDPISGHTALYWYRQSLGQGPEFLIYFQGTGAADDSGLPNDRFFAVRPEGSVSTLKIQRTERGDSAVYLCASSLRGTTEETQYFGPGTRLLVL.

This clone has just a few counts. V usage is TRBV7-9 and J usage is TRBJ2-3; possible D gene TRBD2, 6 bases. The CDR3 spans 14 residues. CDR1 is SEHNR and CDR2 is FQNEAQ in the germline V gene (reference sequence). V shed 7 bases and J shed 2 bases, with 13 bases lying between them. CDR3 in amino acids: CASKRAQATDTQYF. CDR3 bases: TGTGCCAGCAAGCGGGCCCAGGCCACAGATACGCAGTATTTT.

The rearrangement links TRBV7-9 to TRBJ1-1, with D perhaps TRBD1 (5 bases). There are 15 residues in the CDR3. The V and J ends lost 0 bases and 6 bases respectively, with 14 bases between them. CDR1 and CDR2 from the germline V gene are SEHNR and FQNEAQ (reference sequence). The CDR3 DNA reads TGTGCCAGCAGCTTAGCGGCAGGGCCCGACGCTGAAGCTTTCTTT. Encoded protein: CASSLAAGPDAEAFF.

The V gene is TRBV10-3, the J gene TRBJ2-4; TRBD2 agrees at 7 bases. V lost 6 bases to trimming and J lost 8 bases; unmatched junction nucleotides: 13. The CDR3 has 15 amino acids. Germline CDR1 ENHRY, CDR2 SYGVKD. The CDR3 protein is CAISDPTQGGYIQYF. The DNA of the CDR3 is TGTGCCATCAGCGACCCTACTCAGGGAGGGTACATTCAGTACTTC.

This clone was detected a few times. The CDR3 DNA is TGTGCCAGCAGCCAGAGAAATGAGCAGTTCTTC. Translation gives CASSQRNEQFF. The V call is TRBV14, the J call TRBJ2-1, with D unclear. This CDR3 has 11 amino acids. Between the trimmed V and J ends, which lost 3 bases and 7 bases, there was a span of 4 bases. Germline V gene lookup returns CDR1 SGHDN and CDR2 FVKESK.

The chain joins TRBV7-2 to TRBJ2-1; 9 nucleotides match TRBD1. Germline V gene sequence: CDR1 SGHTA, CDR2 FQGNSA. CDR3 length equals 14 residues. The J segment lost 8 bases and the V segment lost 5 bases, leaving 7 bases of the junction unmatched. CDR3 bases: TGTGCCAGCAGCCTACGACAGGGGGGGGATGAGCAGTTCTTC. Translated, it gives CASSLRQGGDEQFF.

The genes are TRBV5-6 and TRBJ2-7; 11 bases match TRBD1. Germline trimming cut 4 bases from V and 6 bases from J; bases unmatched to any gene: 6. CDR1 is SGHDT, CDR2 YYEEEE, per germline. The CDR3 loop spans 14 amino acids. CDR3 nucleotide sequence: TGTGCCAGCAGCCGCGGACAGGGGGCCTCCGAGCAGTACGTC. Residues: CASSRGQGASEQYV.

This clone was observed a few times. V and J are TRBV19 and TRBJ2-2, with TRBD1 matching over 7 bases. The CDR3 length is 16 residues. Germline V gene data show CDR1 as LNHDA and CDR2 as SQIVND (reference sequence). The junction had 10 bases not matched to a gene; V was cut back by 5 bases and J by 4 bases. CDR3 sequence (DNA): TGTGCCAGTAGTTTCAGAGGGGGCGCGGGCACCGGGGAGCTGTTTTTT. Protein: CASSFRGGAGTGELFF. Using reference TRBV19 and TRBJ2-2 for the parts outside the CDR3, the full variable domain is DGGITQSPKYLFRKEGQNVTLSCEQNLNHDAMYWYRQDPGQGLRLIYYSQIVNDFQKGDIAEGYSVSREKKESFPLTVTSAQKNPTAFYLCASSFRGGAGTGELFFGEGSRLTVL.

The V call is TRBV7-2, the J call TRBJ2-1; 8 nucleotides match TRBD1. Germline lookup yields CDR1 SGHTA and CDR2 FQGNSA. The CDR3 has 16 amino acids. V trimming: 5 bases; J trimming: 5 bases; junction bases outside the gene matches: 11. The CDR3 DNA is TGTGCCAGCAGCCCCGGAACCGGGACAGGTGACAATGAGCAGTTCTTC. Translating it yields CASSPGTGTGDNEQFF.

This clone was recorded a few times. J is TRBJ1-5 and V is TRBV19; TRBD1 agrees at 8 bases. The junction had 6 bases not matched to a gene; V was cut back by 5 bases and J by 0 bases. Looked up from germline, CDR1 is LNHDA and CDR2 is SQIVND (reference sequence). This CDR3 is 16 amino acids long. The CDR3 nucleotides are TGTGCCAGTAGTCTGAGACAGGGGTATAGCAATCAGCCCCAGCATTTT. Its protein product is CASSLRQGYSNQPQHF.

This clone was picked up a small number of times. Other DNA sequences in the same sample also yield this CDR3. V and J are TRBV11-2 and TRBJ2-1; TRBD2 matches 7 bases. Germline loops: CDR1 SGHAT, CDR2 FQNNGV. The CDR3 has 15 amino acids. The junction had 6 bases not matched to a gene; V was cut back by 2 bases and J by 5 bases. The CDR3, as DNA: TGTGCCAGCAGCTTACGACTAGCTGGGGACAATGAGCAGTTCTTC. It yields the protein CASSLRLAGDNEQFF.